This entry lists 27 T cell receptor beta chains sequenced from one sample in a study of beta chain features in type 1 diabetes. The authors reverse transcribed all of the isolated RNA, so sequencing captured expressed TCRB transcripts. Assay: immunoSEQ multiplex PCR; the TCRdb copy retains only in-frame clones and omits some. The sample shows about 130,000 clones, around a tenth of them seen only once. Sequencing was carried out using central memory CD4+ T cells from blood. These receptors came from a man between 18 and 29 years old in good health.

The chain is built from TRBV5-1 and TRBJ2-7, with 8 bases identical to TRBD1. Trimming took 4 bases from V and 2 from J; bases not matched to a gene: 5. This CDR3 is 14 amino acids long. Germline values: CDR1 SGHRS, CDR2 YFSETQ. CDR3 DNA sequence: TGCGCCAGCAGCCCGGGACAGGAGACCTACGAGCAGTACTTC. Translating gives CASSPGQETYEQYF.

The genes are TRBV27 and TRBJ1-4; 7 bases line up with TRBD1. The CDR3 is made up of 13 amino acids. Germline V lookup: CDR1 MNHEY, CDR2 SMNVEV (reference sequence). V lost 6 bases, J lost 8 bases, and 6 bases stayed unmatched. As DNA, the CDR3 is TGTGCCAGCAGAGATACAGGGGCCGAAAAACTGTTTTTT. Its translation: CASRDTGAEKLFF. The full variable domain, its missing parts supplied by reference TRBV27 and TRBJ1-4, is EAQVTQNPRYLITVTGKKLTVTCSQNMNHEYMSWYRQDPGLGLRQIYYSMNVEVTDKGDVPEGYKVSRKEKRNFPLILESPSPNQTSLYFCASRDTGAEKLFFGSGTQLSVL.

This chain uses TRBV30 with TRBJ1-4, with D uncertain. Deletions cut 3 bases from V and 8 bases from J, with 22 bases between. The CDR3 extends over 16 amino acids. Germline assignment: CDR1 GTSNPN and CDR2 SVGIG (reference sequence). For the CDR3, the DNA is TGTGCCTGGAGCCTACTCAAGTCCTCCCGTCAAGAAAAACTGTTTTTT. Its protein is CAWSLLKSSRQEKLFF.

The chain uses TRBV19 and TRBJ1-5, with 8 bases matching TRBD1. The CDR3 spans 15 residues. Germline V lookup: CDR1 LNHDA, CDR2 SQIVND (reference sequence). J lost 4 bases, V lost 7 bases, and 9 bases had no gene match. The CDR3 region has the DNA TGTGCCAGTACCCTAGGGACAGGAGGGAATCAGCCCCAGCATTTT. Translated, it gives CASTLGTGGNQPQHF.

The CDR3 sequence is CASTAAGAGETQYF. DNA of the CDR3: TGTGCCAGCACCGCCGCGGGGGCGGGAGAGACCCAGTACTTC. The chain couples TRBV27 to TRBJ2-5, with a weak D call TRBD2 (7 bases). V lost 7 bases, J lost 4 bases, and 16 bases lay in between. This CDR3 is built from 14 residues. In germline, CDR1 is MNHEY, CDR2 SMNVEV (reference sequence).

This clone has a handful of counts. The gene calls are TRBV7-2 and TRBJ2-7, with TRBD1 matching over 7 bases. The junction had 4 bases not matched to a gene; V was cut back by 6 bases and J by 2 bases. CDR1 SGHTA and CDR2 FQGNSA come from the germline V gene. This CDR3 is built from 13 residues. The CDR3, as DNA: TGTGCCAGCAGTTACGGACAGGCCTACGAGCAGTACTTC. Encoded protein: CASSYGQAYEQYF.

V is TRBV4-3 and J is TRBJ1-4, with D perhaps matching TRBD1 (5 bases). The germline V gene encodes CDR1 LGHNA and CDR2 YSLEER. This CDR3 has 20 residues. With 0 bases removed from V and 1 base from J, the gap between germline ends came to 21 bases. CDR3: CASSQDYPYGRVETNEKLFF. CDR3 bases: TGCGCCAGCAGCCAAGATTATCCCTATGGCAGGGTTGAAACTAATGAAAAACTGTTTTTT.

This clone was counted at least ten times. This chain links TRBV21-1 with TRBJ2-7; the table calls TRBD2, which could not be checked here. TRBV21-1 is a recognized pseudogene. The CDR3 length is 10 residues. The chain's CDR3 is CASRSYEQYF. The CDR3 region has the DNA TGTGCCAGCAGGAGCTACGAGCAGTACTTC.

This clone has a handful of counts. J is TRBJ2-2 and V is TRBV6-5, with a weak D call TRBD1 (5 bases). This CDR3 comprises 13 residues. V gave up 5 bases and J gave up 5 bases, with 9 bases separating them. Germline lookup yields CDR1 MNHEY and CDR2 SVGAGI. In DNA, the CDR3 is TGTGCCAGCAGTCAGGGTGCGACCGGGGAGCTGTTTTTT. Translation: CASSQGATGELFF.

This chain uses TRBV5-1 with TRBJ1-5; 8 nucleotides agree with TRBD1. The CDR3 loop spans 15 amino acids. Germline CDR1 and CDR2: SGHRS and YFSETQ. The trim removed 0 bases at V and 7 bases at J, leaving 6 bases unmatched. CDR3 amino acids: CASSLDTGGGQPQHF. As DNA, the CDR3 is TGCGCCAGCAGCTTGGATACAGGGGGTGGACAGCCCCAGCATTTT.

The chain uses TRBV6-5 and TRBJ2-1; TRBD1 matches 8 bases. Looked up from germline, CDR1 is MNHEY and CDR2 is SVGAGI. The CDR3 length is 15 residues. Losses at the gene ends were 6 bases for V and 2 bases for J; bases not matched to a gene: 6. CDR3 DNA: TGTGCCAGCAGCCGGACAGGGATGACCTACAATGAGCAGTTCTTC. Protein sequence: CASSRTGMTYNEQFF.

This clone turned up a few times. V gene TRBV18 combines with J gene TRBJ2-3; 12 bases match TRBD2. The germline gives CDR1 KGHSH, CDR2 LQKENI. Trimming at V came to 4 bases and at J to 1 base, leaving 0 bases not matched to a gene. CDR3 length equals 15 residues. The CDR3 DNA is TGTGCCAGCTCACGACTAGCGGGGGGCACAGATACGCAGTATTTT. It specifies CASSRLAGGTDTQYF. The full variable domain, completed using reference TRBV18 and TRBJ2-3, is NAGVMQNPRHLVRRRGQEARLRCSPMKGHSHVYWYRQLPEEGLKFMVYLQKENIIDESGMPKERFSAEFPKEGPSILRIQQVVRGDSAAYFCASSRLAGGTDTQYFGPGTRLTVL.

This clone appeared a few times. The gene calls are TRBV6-6 and TRBJ2-3; 10 positions agree with TRBD2. The germline CDR1 and CDR2 sequences are MNHNY and SVGAGI (reference sequence). This CDR3 region has 13 residues. With 5 bases clipped from V and 6 bases from J, the junction kept 2 bases outside the gene matches. CDR3 in amino acids: CASSGLAVDTQYF. The CDR3 DNA is TGTGCCAGCAGTGGACTAGCGGTTGATACGCAGTATTTT.

This clone was seen a handful of times. The V and J genes are TRBV9 and TRBJ1-5; D may be TRBD1 (5 bases). The length of the CDR3 is 15 residues. Looked up from germline, CDR1 is SGDLS and CDR2 is YYNGEE. Trimming cost V 0 bases and J 3 bases, with 10 bases left between them. Here the CDR3 reads CASSVGAGHNQPQHF. CDR3 coding DNA: TGTGCCAGCAGCGTAGGGGCAGGACACAATCAGCCCCAGCATTTT.

The J gene is TRBJ2-7, the V gene TRBV11-2, with 11 bases aligning to TRBD2. V gave up 3 bases and J gave up 4 bases; unmatched junction bases: 5. The CDR3 extends over 15 amino acids. The germline V gene has CDR1 SGHAT and CDR2 FQNNGV. The CDR3 DNA reads as TGTGCCAGCAGCTTTAGCGGGGGGGCATTATACGAGCAGTACTTC. Amino acid sequence: CASSFSGGALYEQYF.

As concerns this clone: Other DNA sequences in this specimen translate into the identical CDR3. V is TRBV30 and J is TRBJ2-2; D may be TRBD2 (5 bases). The V gene lost 2 bases and the J gene lost 4 bases, with 5 bases spanning the gap. CDR1 is GTSNPN, CDR2 SVGIG, per germline (reference sequence). CDR3 length: 12 amino acids. CDR3 nucleotides: TGTGCCTGGAGTCGGGGCACCGGGGAGCTGTTTTTT. It yields the protein CAWSRGTGELFF.

This clone was counted a few times. V is TRBV30 and J is TRBJ2-2; perhaps TRBD1 as D (5 bases). V was clipped by 1 base and J by 6 bases, with 9 bases between them. Germline V gene data show CDR1 as GTSNPN and CDR2 as SVGIG (reference sequence). The CDR3 totals 13 residues. The CDR3 bases are TGTGCCTGGAGTGAGGGGTCGGCCGGGGAGCTGTTTTTT. The encoded protein is CAWSEGSAGELFF.

In this sample, this clone turned up a few times. The chain is built from TRBV30 and TRBJ1-1; 7 bases are shared with TRBD1. The CDR3 contains 14 residues. The trim removed 8 bases at V and 3 bases at J, leaving 12 bases unmatched. Germline-derived CDR1 and CDR2 are GTSNPN and SVGIG (reference sequence). As DNA, the CDR3 is TGTGCCGGGACGAGACGGGACAGAGACACTGAAGCTTTCTTT. Residues: CAGTRRDRDTEAFF.

The CDR3 loop is CASRSRGGYEQYF. CDR3 DNA sequence: TGTGCCAGCAGATCCCGGGGGGGCTACGAGCAGTACTTC. The chain couples TRBV7-2 to TRBJ2-7, with TRBD2 matching 8 bases. Looked up from germline, CDR1 is SGHTA and CDR2 is FQGNSA. The CDR3 consists of 13 residues. V gave up 6 bases and J gave up 3 bases; unmatched junction bases: 4.

This clone was seen a handful of times. The V gene is TRBV9, the J gene TRBJ1-5; D possibly corresponds to TRBD1 (6 bases). Germline CDR1 SGDLS, CDR2 YYNGEE. This CDR3 region has 13 residues. The V end was cut by 2 bases, the J end by 6 bases, with 9 bases between. Written as DNA, the CDR3 is TGTGCCAGCAGCGTTGGGGGCACTCAGCCCCAGCATTTT. Its protein product is CASSVGGTQPQHF.

This clone was counted ten times or more. The chain joins TRBV7-8 to TRBJ2-7, with 7 positions matching TRBD2. The J segment lost 2 bases and the V segment lost 1 base, leaving 2 bases of the junction unmatched. Germline V gene lookup returns CDR1 SGHVS and CDR2 FQNEAQ. The CDR3 has 14 amino acids. The CDR3 loop is CASSLGTSAYEQYF. The CDR3 region has the DNA TGTGCCAGCAGCTTAGGGACTAGTGCCTACGAGCAGTACTTC.

This clone was recorded a few times. The chain uses TRBV11-3 and TRBJ2-7; D uncertain. The CDR3 contains 13 residues. CDR1 and CDR2 (germline): SGHNT, YENEEA. V lost 5 bases and J lost 4, with 12 bases in between. The CDR3 here is CASSRLTGYEQYF. The CDR3, as DNA: TGTGCCAGCAGCCGCCTGACGGGTTACGAGCAGTACTTC.

This clone turned up a few times. The chain recombines TRBV30 with TRBJ1-2; D ambiguous. The CDR3 extends over 14 amino acids. Looked up from germline, CDR1 is GTSNPN and CDR2 is SVGIG (reference sequence). Trimming shortened V by 2 bases and J by 7 bases, and 17 bases separated the two germline ends. In DNA, the CDR3 is TGTGCCTGGAGTCCTTGGACTCCCCGGCCTGGCTACACCTTC. This gives the protein CAWSPWTPRPGYTF.

This clone was seen at least ten times. This chain uses TRBV30 with TRBJ1-2; no definite D call. The CDR3 is 13 residues long. V was trimmed by 4 bases and J by 2 bases, leaving 11 bases between them. Germline V gene lookup returns CDR1 GTSNPN and CDR2 SVGIG (reference sequence). CDR3 in DNA: TGTGCCTGGACCCAGAACATGAACTATGGCTACACCTTC. This gives the protein CAWTQNMNYGYTF. Complete variable domain (other parts from reference TRBV30 and TRBJ1-2): SQTIHQWPATLVQPVGSPLSLECTVEGTSNPNLYWYRQAAGRGLQLLFYSVGIGQISSEVPQNLSASRPQDRQFILSSKKLLLSDSGFYLCAWTQNMNYGYTFGSGTRLTVV.

This chain connects TRBV2 to TRBJ2-7; TRBD1 is a possible D gene (5 bases). This CDR3 contains 14 residues. Trimming stripped 6 bases from V and 0 bases from J, with 12 bases between. Germline V lookup: CDR1 SNHLY, CDR2 FYNNEI. The CDR3 sequence: CASSEQVSSYEQYF. CDR3 DNA: TGTGCCAGCAGCGAACAGGTATCCTCCTACGAGCAGTACTTC.

A few counts support this clone. J is TRBJ2-1 and V is TRBV18; possible D gene TRBD1, 6 bases. Trimming took 3 bases from V and 7 from J, leaving 13 bases between them. This CDR3 contains 14 residues. The V gene's germline CDR1 is KGHSH and CDR2 LQKENI. The CDR3 reads CASSPTPRGNEQFF. The CDR3 region has the DNA TGTGCCAGCTCACCCACCCCTAGGGGGAATGAGCAGTTCTTC.

This clone has a count of ten or more. The V call is TRBV9, the J call TRBJ1-4, with D perhaps TRBD1 (6 bases). The CDR3 has 15 amino acids. V shed 4 bases and J shed 5 bases, with 15 bases lying between them. Germline lookup yields CDR1 SGDLS and CDR2 YYNGEE. The DNA for the CDR3 is TGTGCCAGCAGCCAATCAGGACAGAGAAATGAAAAACTGTTTTTT. Its translation: CASSQSGQRNEKLFF.